The rows below give T cell receptor beta chains drawn from one sample of a study of coeliac disease. The method was immunoSEQ multiplex PCR; TCRdb's version includes in-frame clones alone and lacks a portion of them. This table holds about 1,000 clones, roughly 76% found once. Sequencing was done on a sample of intraepithelial lymphocytes from the gut. Receptors were obtained from a human donor without celiac disease. CDR3s include the opening cysteine and the closing phenylalanine or tryptophan. The order of the fields is clone size, D gene, J gene, V gene, CDR3 DNA, CDR3 protein. D genes are given only for firm matches. Not every row has a clone size; where given, it reads once, few, many or a size class.

abundance: NA; d_gene: NA; j_gene: TRBJ2-1; v_gene: TRBV19; CDR3nt: TGTGCCAGTAGTCTTATGAGTGGACTCTACAATGAGCAGTTCTTC; CDR3aa: CASSLMSGLYNEQFF
abundance: NA; d_gene: NA; j_gene: TRBJ1-1; v_gene: TRBV30; CDR3nt: TGTGCCTGGAGTGTACTGACAGAAACTGAAGCTTTCTTT; CDR3aa: CAWSVLTETEAFF
abundance: NA; d_gene: NA; j_gene: TRBJ1-1; v_gene: TRBV6-5; CDR3nt: TGTGCCAGCAGTTACGGCCTTGAAGTGAACACTGAAGCTTTCTTT; CDR3aa: CASSYGLEVNTEAFF
abundance: NA; d_gene: TRBD2; j_gene: TRBJ2-1; v_gene: TRBV11-2; CDR3nt: TGTGCCAGCAGCTTAGTGGAGCTAGCGGGCCCCTCCTACAATGAGCAGTTCTTC; CDR3aa: CASSLVELAGPSYNEQFF
abundance: NA; d_gene: NA; j_gene: TRBJ2-3; v_gene: TRBV9; CDR3nt: TGTGCCAGCAGCGCACATGGGGGGAGCGGCATGCCCACCAATACGCAGTATTTT; CDR3aa: CASSAHGGSGMPTNTQYF
abundance: NA; d_gene: TRBD2; j_gene: TRBJ2-1; v_gene: TRBV11-2; CDR3nt: TGTGCCAGCAGCTTTACTAGCGGCTCCTACAATGAGCAGTTCTTC; CDR3aa: CASSFTSGSYNEQFF
abundance: NA; d_gene: NA; j_gene: TRBJ2-3; v_gene: TRBV21-1; CDR3nt: TGTGCCAGCAGCAAAGGTCTGCGGCCCCCTACGCAGTATTTT; CDR3aa: CASSKGLRPPTQYF
abundance: NA; d_gene: NA; j_gene: TRBJ1-1; v_gene: TRBV30; CDR3nt: TGTGCCTGGAGTGTTCTCGCGCTTGAAGCTTTCTTT; CDR3aa: CAWSVLALEAFF
abundance: NA; d_gene: NA; j_gene: TRBJ2-5; v_gene: TRBV4-1; CDR3nt: TGCGCCAGCAGCCAAGGATTCACTATGACTAGTCGGGAGACCCAGTACTTC; CDR3aa: CASSQGFTMTSRETQYF
abundance: few; d_gene: TRBD1; j_gene: TRBJ2-6; v_gene: TRBV7-9; CDR3nt: TGTGCCAGCAGCTTAGCAAAACAGGGGACATGGCGGGGGGCCAACGTCCTGACTTTC; CDR3aa: CASSLAKQGTWRGANVLTF
abundance: NA; d_gene: NA; j_gene: TRBJ2-7; v_gene: TRBV11-2; CDR3nt: TGTGCCAGCAGCCCGGACGGAAGGAGGAACGAGCAGTACTTC; CDR3aa: CASSPDGRRNEQYF
abundance: NA; d_gene: NA; j_gene: TRBJ2-1; v_gene: TRBV14; CDR3nt: TGTGCCAGCAGCCCGATGTCGGGACTTTCCTACAATGAGCAGTTCTTC; CDR3aa: CASSPMSGLSYNEQFF
abundance: NA; d_gene: NA; j_gene: TRBJ2-2; v_gene: TRBV4-3; CDR3nt: TGCGCCAGCAGCCAAGATACGCGCACCGGGGAGCTGTTTTTT; CDR3aa: CASSQDTRTGELFF
abundance: NA; d_gene: NA; j_gene: TRBJ2-1; v_gene: TRBV19; CDR3nt: TGTGCCAGTACCCCCACAGGTCTCTATGAGCAGTTCTTC; CDR3aa: CASTPTGLYEQFF
abundance: NA; d_gene: NA; j_gene: TRBJ2-7; v_gene: TRBV5-8; CDR3nt: TGTGCCAGCAGTCTGGAGGGCGGGGTATCCTCCTACGAGCAGTACTTC; CDR3aa: CASSLEGGVSSYEQYF
abundance: large; d_gene: NA; j_gene: TRBJ2-3; v_gene: TRBV9; CDR3nt: TGTGCCAGCAGCGTAGCATGGAGGGATACGCAGTATTTT; CDR3aa: CASSVAWRDTQYF
abundance: NA; d_gene: TRBD1; j_gene: TRBJ1-4; v_gene: TRBV13; CDR3nt: TGTGCCAGCAGCTCCTCGGGACAGTTTTCAGAAAAACTGTTTTTT; CDR3aa: CASSSSGQFSEKLFF
abundance: few; d_gene: NA; j_gene: TRBJ2-2; v_gene: TRBV19; CDR3nt: TGTGCCAGTAGTATCCTCCTGGGCGGGACCGACACCGGGGAGCTGTTTTTT; CDR3aa: CASSILLGGTDTGELFF
abundance: few; d_gene: TRBD2; j_gene: TRBJ2-2; v_gene: TRBV6-4; CDR3nt: TGTGCCAGCCCTGAAAATAAAGCGGGATTGAGCACCGGGGAGCTGTTTTTT; CDR3aa: CASPENKAGLSTGELFF
abundance: NA; d_gene: NA; j_gene: TRBJ1-4; v_gene: TRBV5-8; CDR3nt: TGTGCCAGCAGCCTTTTGCAGGGCTATGAAAAACTGTTTTTT; CDR3aa: CASSLLQGYEKLFF
abundance: NA; d_gene: NA; j_gene: TRBJ1-2; v_gene: TRBV27; CDR3nt: TGTGCCAGCAGTCTCGGGATTAACTATGGCTACACCTTC; CDR3aa: CASSLGINYGYTF
abundance: NA; d_gene: NA; j_gene: TRBJ1-1; v_gene: TRBV6-5; CDR3nt: TGTGCCAGCAAGATTTTTGGGCAGCCCACTGAAGCTTTCTTT; CDR3aa: CASKIFGQPTEAFF
abundance: NA; d_gene: TRBD2; j_gene: TRBJ2-3; v_gene: TRBV7-9; CDR3nt: TGTGCCAGCAGCCCGAGCGGGGGGGCAACAGATACGCAGTATTTT; CDR3aa: CASSPSGGATDTQYF
abundance: NA; d_gene: NA; j_gene: TRBJ2-1; v_gene: TRBV19; CDR3nt: TGTGCCAGTAGTAGGGTAGGAGAGGGCCGAGGGGGGGGTGAGCAGTTCTTC; CDR3aa: CASSRVGEGRGGGEQFF
abundance: NA; d_gene: TRBD2; j_gene: TRBJ2-1; v_gene: TRBV10-3; CDR3nt: TGTGCCATCAGGGGACTAGCGGGGGGGGCAAATGAGCAGTTCTTC; CDR3aa: CAIRGLAGGANEQFF
abundance: NA; d_gene: NA; j_gene: TRBJ1-3; v_gene: TRBV19; CDR3nt: TGTGCCAGTATGAGTCCGATCTCTGGAAACACCATATATTTT; CDR3aa: CASMSPISGNTIYF
abundance: NA; d_gene: TRBD2; j_gene: TRBJ2-7; v_gene: TRBV4-3; CDR3nt: TGCGCCAGCAGCCAAGGCGGGAGGGCCAGCGAGCAGTACTTC; CDR3aa: CASSQGGRASEQYF
abundance: NA; d_gene: TRBD1; j_gene: TRBJ2-7; v_gene: TRBV7-2; CDR3nt: TGTGCCAGCAGCCGGGACAGGGAATGGGAGCAGTACTTC; CDR3aa: CASSRDREWEQYF
abundance: NA; d_gene: TRBD1; j_gene: TRBJ1-1; v_gene: TRBV30; CDR3nt: TGTGCCTGGAGTATTGACAGGGGCACTGAAGCTTTCTTT; CDR3aa: CAWSIDRGTEAFF
abundance: NA; d_gene: TRBD2; j_gene: TRBJ2-7; v_gene: TRBV2; CDR3nt: TGTGCCAGCAGTGAATACCCCGCGGGGACTAGCGGGAGCAACGAGCAGTACTTC; CDR3aa: CASSEYPAGTSGSNEQYF
abundance: NA; d_gene: NA; j_gene: TRBJ1-1; v_gene: TRBV5-1; CDR3nt: TGCGCCAGCAGCTTGAATCAGGGGACTGAAGCTTTCTTT; CDR3aa: CASSLNQGTEAFF
abundance: NA; d_gene: TRBD1; j_gene: TRBJ2-7; v_gene: TRBV2; CDR3nt: TGTGCCAGCAGTCCCGGGACAGGGAAATCCTACGAGCAGTACTTC; CDR3aa: CASSPGTGKSYEQYF
abundance: few; d_gene: TRBD2; j_gene: TRBJ2-1; v_gene: TRBV19; CDR3nt: TGTGCCAGTTGGGAGCGGGGGGCCGGGAATGAGCAGTTCTTC; CDR3aa: CASWERGAGNEQFF
abundance: NA; d_gene: NA; j_gene: TRBJ2-1; v_gene: TRBV5-6; CDR3nt: TGTGCCAGCAGCTGGGGAGTGGAGCAGTTCTTC; CDR3aa: CASSWGVEQFF
abundance: NA; d_gene: TRBD2; j_gene: TRBJ2-2; v_gene: TRBV7-2; CDR3nt: TGTGCCAGCAGCTTAGTGCTAGCGGGAGATATCACCGGGGAGCTGTTTTTT; CDR3aa: CASSLVLAGDITGELFF
abundance: NA; d_gene: TRBD2; j_gene: TRBJ2-7; v_gene: TRBV7-8; CDR3nt: TGTGCCAGCACCACAAGCGGGATGCCCCCCTACGAGCAGTACTTC; CDR3aa: CASTTSGMPPYEQYF
abundance: NA; d_gene: NA; j_gene: TRBJ2-7; v_gene: TRBV1; CDR3nt: TGCACCAGCAGCCAAGATCCGGGGGAGGAGGCGGGAGGGGGGTGCGAGCAGTACTTC; CDR3aa: CTSSQDPGEEAGGGCEQYF
abundance: once; d_gene: TRBD1; j_gene: TRBJ1-2; v_gene: TRBV7-9; CDR3nt: TGTGCCAGCAGCCGCTCCGGGACAGGGTTTTTGTATGGCTACACCTTC; CDR3aa: CASSRSGTGFLYGYTF
abundance: NA; d_gene: NA; j_gene: TRBJ2-7; v_gene: TRBV27; CDR3nt: TGTGCCAGCAGTCCAGGACAGAACTACGAGCAGTACTTC; CDR3aa: CASSPGQNYEQYF
abundance: NA; d_gene: NA; j_gene: TRBJ2-7; v_gene: TRBV11-2; CDR3nt: TGTGCCAGCAGCTTAAGGCCAGGGATAGACGAGCAGTACTTC; CDR3aa: CASSLRPGIDEQYF
abundance: NA; d_gene: TRBD1; j_gene: TRBJ1-2; v_gene: TRBV7-2; CDR3nt: TGTGCCAGCAGTCATAGAGGGGGCCCCGTGCGTGGCTACACCTTC; CDR3aa: CASSHRGGPVRGYTF
abundance: NA; d_gene: TRBD2; j_gene: TRBJ2-7; v_gene: TRBV4-1; CDR3nt: TGCGCCAGCAGCCCCATAGCGGGGGGCATCGACGAGCAGTACTTC; CDR3aa: CASSPIAGGIDEQYF
abundance: NA; d_gene: NA; j_gene: TRBJ1-3; v_gene: TRBV20-1; CDR3nt: TGCAGTGCCAGGATTGAGAACACCATATATTTT; CDR3aa: CSARIENTIYF
abundance: NA; d_gene: TRBD2; j_gene: TRBJ2-3; v_gene: TRBV7-9; CDR3nt: TGTGCCAGCAGCTTTAGCGGGGGGGCCGCAGATACGCAGTATTTT; CDR3aa: CASSFSGGAADTQYF
abundance: NA; d_gene: NA; j_gene: TRBJ2-1; v_gene: TRBV27; CDR3nt: TGTGCCAGCTCCGAGTGGGCTCACAATGAGCAGTTCTTC; CDR3aa: CASSEWAHNEQFF
abundance: NA; d_gene: NA; j_gene: TRBJ2-6; v_gene: TRBV7-9; CDR3nt: TGTGCCAGCAGGTTTCCGGGTCCCCTCTCTGGGGCCAACGTCCTGACTTTC; CDR3aa: CASRFPGPLSGANVLTF
abundance: NA; d_gene: TRBD2; j_gene: TRBJ2-1; v_gene: TRBV18; CDR3nt: TGTGCCAGCTCACCGTCTAGCGGGGGGGTCCACAATGAGCAGTTCTTC; CDR3aa: CASSPSSGGVHNEQFF
abundance: NA; d_gene: NA; j_gene: TRBJ1-6; v_gene: TRBV21-1; CDR3nt: TGTGCCAGCAGCCGACTGGTAGCTACCATACATCATAATTCACCCCTCCACTTT; CDR3aa: CASSRLVATIHHNSPLHF
abundance: NA; d_gene: TRBD2; j_gene: TRBJ2-7; v_gene: TRBV27; CDR3nt: TGTGCCAGCAGTTCCCCCCACTTAGCGGGAGGGCCTAGCGAGCAGTACTTC; CDR3aa: CASSSPHLAGGPSEQYF
abundance: NA; d_gene: NA; j_gene: TRBJ2-7; v_gene: TRBV2; CDR3nt: TGTGCCAGCAGTGGGGGCAGCACGGCCCTCTACGAGCAGTACTTC; CDR3aa: CASSGGSTALYEQYF
abundance: NA; d_gene: NA; j_gene: TRBJ2-7; v_gene: TRBV11-2; CDR3nt: TGTGCCAGCAGCTTAGTAGCGGCCACCTACGAGCAGTACTTC; CDR3aa: CASSLVAATYEQYF
abundance: once; d_gene: TRBD1; j_gene: TRBJ1-5; v_gene: TRBV9; CDR3nt: TGTGCCAGCAGCCACCAGGGGGGACAGGGGAAGAATCAGCCCCAGCATTTT; CDR3aa: CASSHQGGQGKNQPQHF
abundance: NA; d_gene: TRBD2; j_gene: TRBJ2-3; v_gene: TRBV25-1; CDR3nt: TGTGCCAGCAGTGAATCGAGCGGGGCAACAGATACGCAGTATTTT; CDR3aa: CASSESSGATDTQYF
abundance: few; d_gene: TRBD1; j_gene: TRBJ2-2; v_gene: TRBV4-2; CDR3nt: TGTGCCAGCAGCCTGGCAGGGGGCACCGGGGAGCTGTTTTTT; CDR3aa: CASSLAGGTGELFF
abundance: NA; d_gene: NA; j_gene: TRBJ2-7; v_gene: TRBV5-1; CDR3nt: TGCGCCAGCAGCCCAGGGGACGGACGCTACGAGCAGTACTTC; CDR3aa: CASSPGDGRYEQYF
abundance: NA; d_gene: NA; j_gene: TRBJ2-7; v_gene: TRBV5-6; CDR3nt: TGTGCCAGCAGCTTGGAAAGCGGGCCCAGCTCCTACGAGCAGTACTTC; CDR3aa: CASSLESGPSSYEQYF
abundance: NA; d_gene: TRBD2; j_gene: TRBJ2-3; v_gene: TRBV18; CDR3nt: TGTGCCAGCTCACCACTCTTAGCGGGGGGCGCTAGCACAGATACGCAGTATTTT; CDR3aa: CASSPLLAGGASTDTQYF
abundance: NA; d_gene: NA; j_gene: TRBJ2-2; v_gene: TRBV7-9; CDR3nt: TGTGCCAGCAGCTTACAAGCCTCTCCCGGGGAGCTGTTTTTT; CDR3aa: CASSLQASPGELFF